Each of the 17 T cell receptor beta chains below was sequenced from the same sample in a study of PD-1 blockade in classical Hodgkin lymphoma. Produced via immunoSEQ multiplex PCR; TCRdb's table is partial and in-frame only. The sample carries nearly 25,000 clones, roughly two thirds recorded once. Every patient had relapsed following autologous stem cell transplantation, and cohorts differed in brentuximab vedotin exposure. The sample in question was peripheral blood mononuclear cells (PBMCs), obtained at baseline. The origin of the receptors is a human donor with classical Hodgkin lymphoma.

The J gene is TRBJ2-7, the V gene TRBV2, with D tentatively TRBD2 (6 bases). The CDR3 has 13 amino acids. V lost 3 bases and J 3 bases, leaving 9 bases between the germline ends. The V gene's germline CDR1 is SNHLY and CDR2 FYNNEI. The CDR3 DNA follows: TGTGCCAGCAGTGAGTGGGGGGACTACGAGCAGTACTTC. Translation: CASSEWGDYEQYF.

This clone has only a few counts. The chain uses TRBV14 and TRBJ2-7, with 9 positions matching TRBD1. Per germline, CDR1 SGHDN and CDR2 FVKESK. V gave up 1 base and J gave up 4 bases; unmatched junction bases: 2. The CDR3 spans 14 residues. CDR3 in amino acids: CASSQGTGVYEQYF. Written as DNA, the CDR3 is TGTGCCAGCAGCCAAGGGACAGGGGTTTACGAGCAGTACTTC.

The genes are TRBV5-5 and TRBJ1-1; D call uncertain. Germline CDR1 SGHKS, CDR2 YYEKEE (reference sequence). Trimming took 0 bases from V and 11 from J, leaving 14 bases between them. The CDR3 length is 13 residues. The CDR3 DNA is TGTGCCAGCAGCTTGGCCGTTACGGGGTCGGCTTTCTTT. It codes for CASSLAVTGSAFF. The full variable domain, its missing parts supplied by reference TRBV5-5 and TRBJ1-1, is DAGVTQSPTHLIKTRGQQVTLRCSPISGHKSVSWYQQVLGQGPQFIFQYYEKEERGRGNFPDRFSARQFPNYSSELNVNALLLGDSALYLCASSLAVTGSAFFGQGTRLTVV.

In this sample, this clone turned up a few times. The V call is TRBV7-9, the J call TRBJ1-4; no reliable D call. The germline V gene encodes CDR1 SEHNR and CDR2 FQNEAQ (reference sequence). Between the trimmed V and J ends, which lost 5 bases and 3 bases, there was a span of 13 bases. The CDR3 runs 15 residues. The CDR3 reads CASSAQPQANEKLFF. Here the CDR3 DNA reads TGTGCCAGCAGCGCGCAGCCCCAGGCTAATGAAAAACTGTTTTTT.

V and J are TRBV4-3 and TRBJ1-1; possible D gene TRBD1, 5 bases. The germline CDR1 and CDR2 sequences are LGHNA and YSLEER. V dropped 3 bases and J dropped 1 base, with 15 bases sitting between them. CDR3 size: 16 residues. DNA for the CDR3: TGCGCCAGCAGCCAGGGTGTAGGAGGGACGAACACTGAAGCTTTCTTT. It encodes CASSQGVGGTNTEAFF.

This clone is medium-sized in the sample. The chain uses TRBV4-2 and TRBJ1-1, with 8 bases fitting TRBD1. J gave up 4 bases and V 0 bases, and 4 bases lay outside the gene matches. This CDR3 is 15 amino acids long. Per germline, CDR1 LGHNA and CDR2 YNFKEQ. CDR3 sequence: CASSQDKTGGTEAFF. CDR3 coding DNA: TGTGCCAGCAGCCAAGACAAAACAGGGGGCACTGAAGCTTTCTTT.

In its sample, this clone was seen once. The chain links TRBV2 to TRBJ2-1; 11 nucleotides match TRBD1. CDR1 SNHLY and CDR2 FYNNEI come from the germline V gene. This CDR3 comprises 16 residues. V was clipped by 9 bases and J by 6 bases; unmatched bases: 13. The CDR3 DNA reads TGTGCCAGTCAAGGGGCTTGGACAGGGGGCAGCAATGAGCAGTTCTTC. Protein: CASQGAWTGGSNEQFF.

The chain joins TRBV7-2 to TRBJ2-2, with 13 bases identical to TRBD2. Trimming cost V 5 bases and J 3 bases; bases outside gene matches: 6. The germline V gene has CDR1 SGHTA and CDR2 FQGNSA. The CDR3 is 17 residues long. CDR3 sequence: CASSPGTSGEYTGELFF. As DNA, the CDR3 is TGTGCCAGCAGCCCCGGGACTAGCGGGGAATACACCGGGGAGCTGTTTTTT.

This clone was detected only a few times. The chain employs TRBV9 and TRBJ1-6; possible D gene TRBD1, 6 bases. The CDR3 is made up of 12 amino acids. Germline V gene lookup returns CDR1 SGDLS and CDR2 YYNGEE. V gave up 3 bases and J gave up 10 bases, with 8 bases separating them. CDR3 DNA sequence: TGTGCCAGCAGCGAGGGGGGATCACCCCTCCACTTT. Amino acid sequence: CASSEGGSPLHF.

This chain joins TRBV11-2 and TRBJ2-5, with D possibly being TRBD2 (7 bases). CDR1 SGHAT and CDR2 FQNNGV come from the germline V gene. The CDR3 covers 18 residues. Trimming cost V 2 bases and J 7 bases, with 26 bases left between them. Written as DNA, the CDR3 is TGTGCCAGCAGCTTACAGGGGTGGGAGGGAGAAGACAGAGGGACCCAGTACTTC. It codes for CASSLQGWEGEDRGTQYF.

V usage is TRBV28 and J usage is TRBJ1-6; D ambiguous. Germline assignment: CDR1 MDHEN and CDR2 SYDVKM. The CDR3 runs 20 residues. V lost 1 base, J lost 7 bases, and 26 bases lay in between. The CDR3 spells CASSLFLEAVPILPNSPLHF. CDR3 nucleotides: TGTGCCAGCAGTTTATTTCTGGAGGCGGTCCCTATCCTCCCGAATTCACCCCTCCACTTT.

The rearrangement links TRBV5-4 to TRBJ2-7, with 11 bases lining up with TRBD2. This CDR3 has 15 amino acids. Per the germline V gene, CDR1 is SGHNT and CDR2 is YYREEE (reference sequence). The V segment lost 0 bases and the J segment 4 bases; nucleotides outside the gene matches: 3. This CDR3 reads CASSLEASGGYEQYF. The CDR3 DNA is TGTGCCAGCAGCTTGGAGGCTAGCGGGGGGTACGAGCAGTACTTC.

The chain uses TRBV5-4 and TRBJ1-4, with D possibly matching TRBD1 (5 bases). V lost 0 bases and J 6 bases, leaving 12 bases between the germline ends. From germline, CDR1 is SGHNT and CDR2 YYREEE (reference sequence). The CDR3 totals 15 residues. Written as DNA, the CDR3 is TGTGCCAGCAGCTTGGCGGGACCGGGGGATGAAAAACTGTTTTTT. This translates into CASSLAGPGDEKLFF.

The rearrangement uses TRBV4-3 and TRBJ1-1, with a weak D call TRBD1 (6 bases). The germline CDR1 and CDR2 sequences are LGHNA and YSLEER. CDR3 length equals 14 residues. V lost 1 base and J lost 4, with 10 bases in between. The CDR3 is CASSQVGGSTEAFF. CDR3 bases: TGCGCCAGCAGCCAAGTAGGGGGGTCCACTGAAGCTTTCTTT.

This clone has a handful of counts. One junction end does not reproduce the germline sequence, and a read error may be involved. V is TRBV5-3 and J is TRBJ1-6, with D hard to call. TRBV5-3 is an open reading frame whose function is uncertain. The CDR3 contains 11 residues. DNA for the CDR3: TGTGCCAGCAGCTTGGATGAGATTCTCCACTTT. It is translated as CASSLDEILHF.

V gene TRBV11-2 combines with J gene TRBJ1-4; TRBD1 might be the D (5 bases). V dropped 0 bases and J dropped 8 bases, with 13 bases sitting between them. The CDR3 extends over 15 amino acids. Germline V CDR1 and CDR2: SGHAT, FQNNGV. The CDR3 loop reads CASSLEGRRGEKLFF. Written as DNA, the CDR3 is TGTGCCAGCAGCTTAGAGGGGCGAAGAGGGGAAAAACTGTTTTTT.

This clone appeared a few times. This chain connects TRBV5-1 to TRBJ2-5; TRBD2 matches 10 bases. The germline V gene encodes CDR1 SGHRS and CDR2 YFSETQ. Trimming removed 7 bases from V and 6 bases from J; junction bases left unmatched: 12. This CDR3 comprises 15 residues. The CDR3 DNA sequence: TGCGCCAGCGATCGGCTAGCGGGGGAACAAAAGACCCAGTACTTC. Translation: CASDRLAGEQKTQYF.